This T cell receptor beta chain was found in a study of blood T cells in healthy people across ages (dated by TCRdb to the mid-2010s). Describing the broader study: In model experiments, template switching captured roughly one uniquely barcoded TCR beta cDNA molecule for every two T cells. The study measured age-related changes in TCR beta repertoire diversity using deep sequencing normalized with unique cDNA molecular identifiers. The donors were divided into four age groups: young (average around 17 years), middle-aged (under 40), aged (around 67) and long-lived (roughly 86). Donors of different ages were randomly distributed across sequencing lanes to avoid experimental bias. For two donors (one aged 18 to 30 and one aged 80 or older), the study analyzed two additional independent replicas of 1 million unique cDNA reads from the same blood draw.

On the study overall, not on this receptor specifically: Estimates of total diversity from one million sequenced T cells were regarded as lower bounds and underestimates. There was a strong correlation between observed TCR beta diversity and the percentage of naive T cells measured by flow cytometry. Because donor CMV infection status was unknown, age-related changes in expanded clonotypes were potentially confounded. As age increased, observed TCR beta diversity per million T cells dropped in a roughly linear way, and a significant reduction was already evident by age about 40. The long-lived group showed more naive CD4+ T cells, fewer expanded clones and increased TCR diversity than the aged group, suggesting age selection. Conclusive comparison of naive and antigen-experienced compartments was prevented by the profiling of bulk unsorted PBMCs.

CDR1 and CDR2 (SGHTA, FQGNSA) derive from the germline V gene. The junction shows trimming of 1 base on V and 0 bases on J, plus 9 bases between the germline ends. The CDR3 goes from the cysteine to the phenylalanine over 15 residues. The CDR3 DNA has 45 bases and is translated from base 1. Systemically healthy Caucasian individuals from Russia, 35 to 50 in total and aged roughly 6 to 100 years, were included as donors. About 9.6 milliliters of peripheral blood were collected from each donor into EDTA-treated Vacutainer tubes. PBMCs were isolated by Ficoll-Paque density-gradient centrifugation, with at least 6.5 million obtained per sample. Total RNA was extracted from PBMCs with Trizol reagent, with at least 6 micrograms obtained per sample. For every donor, an aliquot of PBMCs went through flow cytometry to measure the percentages of naive CD45RAhigh/CD27high T cells. This clonotype was picked up many times. Its antigen is still unknown. Base qualities are missing; no much larger clone stands one base away.

Library generation was performed with 5' RACE. Sequencing was carried out with an Illumina HiSeq 2500. A second PCR of roughly 6 to 12 cycles was performed with a sample-barcoded 5' primer and a J-beta primer mix. Each TCR beta cDNA molecule received a unique molecular identifier from a template-switch 5' adaptor carrying 12 random nucleotides. Each sample yielded at least 3 million CDR3-containing paired-end reads. First-strand cDNA was synthesized from all RNA with the Mint cDNA synthesis kit, primed by a TRBC-specific oligonucleotide. After uracil-DNA glycosylase treatment, a first 18-cycle PCR used universal primers M1SS and BC2_uni_R on all cDNA. In the original analysis: For normalization, 1 million high-quality reads were randomly selected from each sample, with every read carrying a distinct molecular identifier. Instead of being binned into consensus sequences, reads with shared molecular identifiers were discarded. CDR3 identification, clonotype clustering and error correction used MiTCR with a Q25 quality threshold and the strictest error-elimination algorithm. A nonparametric unseen species model with Euler transformation was used to estimate lower-bound total TCR beta diversity. TCRdb reprocessed the public reads (quality trimming at Q25 with fastp, clone calling with MiXCR) and kept in-frame beta chains. Every entry covers one CDR3 protein and lists the most common genes and DNA from its rows. TCRdb, not the authors, supplied the V and J calls. This sample is represented by around 650,000 distinct CDR3 sequences; 32% of them were singletons. Together, the top ten hold 15% to 17% of the sample.

The receptor was isolated from a woman of 80 years or more in good health. Donor details come from another sample of the same person, matched by shared clones. The sequence joins TRBV7-2 to TRBJ1-1; the D gene cannot be named for sure. The sequencing sample was made of blood. This receptor has the CDR3 CASSLDPGMNTEAFF. DNA sequence: TGTGCCAGCAGCTTAGACCCGGGCATGAACACTGAAGCTTTCTTT.